Shown below are 14 T cell receptor beta chains from a single sample sequenced in a study of tumor and adjacent non-tumor tissue in lung cancer. This sample's RNA came from whole unsorted tissue. A modified ARM-PCR protocol with three rounds of nested PCR amplified TCRbeta. MiXCR, applied by TCRdb to the multiplex PCR reads, yields one record per CDR3 protein. In the table there are approximately 90,000 distinct CDR3 sequences, approximately 65% of which are singletons. The source material was lung tumor tissue. These receptor sequences come from a man between 60 and 75 years old with non-small cell lung cancer.

With respect to this clonotype: Relative to the germline gene, one junction end is altered; a read error may explain this. The V and J genes are TRBV7-2 and TRBJ2-1, with 8 nucleotides matching TRBD2. Germline V gene data show CDR1 as SGHTA and CDR2 as FQGNSA. The CDR3 loop spans 16 amino acids. The CDR3 nucleotides are TGTGCCAGCAGCCCCCGGGGAACTAGCGGCTACAGTGAGCAGTTCTTC. Amino acid sequence: CASSPRGTSGYSEQFF.

A word on this clonotype: This sequence may be a read error, since a much larger clone differs from it by one base. The V call is TRBV6-6, the J call TRBJ2-1; TRBD1 might be the D (6 bases). The germline V and J ends were trimmed by 6 bases and 9 bases, with 21 bases remaining between them. The length of the CDR3 is 15 residues. Per the germline V gene, CDR1 is MNHNY and CDR2 is SVGAGI (reference sequence). The CDR3 sequence is CASSPGAGGNSEQFF. The DNA for the CDR3 is TGTGCCAGCAGCCCAGGGGCGGGCGGAAACAGTGAGCAGTTCTTC.

On this clonotype: The junction shows a germline mismatch at one end, possibly a read error. This chain uses TRBV11-2 with TRBJ2-5, with D unclear. The CDR3 loop spans 15 amino acids. Per the germline V gene, CDR1 is SGHAT and CDR2 is FQNNGV. CDR3: CASSPGVSVQEIQYF. CDR3 nucleotides: TGTGCCAGCAGCCCAGGAGTGTCGGTCCAAGAGATCCAGTACTTC.

The chain employs TRBV20-1 and TRBJ2-3; TRBD2 matches 12 bases. The germline CDR1 and CDR2 sequences are DFQATT and SNEGSKA (reference sequence). The CDR3 is 15 amino acids. This CDR3 reads CTVRELAGGRDTQYF. CDR3 sequence (DNA): TGCACTGTTAGAGAACTAGCGGGGGGAAGAGATACGCAGTATTTT.

Details on this clonotype: One end of the junction is discordant with germline, which a read error may explain. The rearrangement joins TRBV28 to TRBJ2-5; D is perhaps TRBD2 (6 bases). Germline V CDR1 and CDR2: MDHEN, SYDVKM. The CDR3 loop spans 15 amino acids. CDR3 in amino acids: CASAPTLRVRETQHF. The CDR3 bases are TGTGCCAGCGCCCCGACCCTCAGGGTTCGGGAGACTCAGCACTTC.

At least ten counts were recorded for this clonotype. The rearrangement uses TRBV28 and TRBJ1-5; TRBD1 is a possible D gene (6 bases). V gave up 7 bases and J gave up 0 bases, with 13 bases separating them. The CDR3 extends over 15 amino acids. CDR1 is MDHEN and CDR2 is SYDVKM in the germline V gene. This CDR3 is CASKPGQFSNQPQHF. The CDR3, as DNA: TGTGCCAGCAAACCGGGACAATTTAGCAATCAGCCCCAGCATTTT.

This clonotype was observed many times. This chain links TRBV11-2 with TRBJ1-1, with a weak D call TRBD1 (6 bases). Looked up from germline, CDR1 is SGHAT and CDR2 is FQNNGV. V was trimmed by 5 bases and J by 1 base, leaving 14 bases between them. CDR3 length: 15 residues. The CDR3 bases are TGTGCCAGCAGCCCTTGGGACACCAGGAACACTGAAGCTTTCTTT. This gives the protein CASSPWDTRNTEAFF.

Comment on this clonotype: The junction and the germline gene differ at one end; a read error may be behind it. The rearrangement links TRBV11-2 to TRBJ2-1; the D gene is possibly TRBD2 (5 bases). Germline V gene sequence: CDR1 SGHAT, CDR2 FQNNGV. CDR3 size: 15 residues. As DNA, the CDR3 is TGTGTCAGCAGCGCGGACTTCATAGGCACCTCGGAACAGTTCTTC. It is translated as CVSSADFIGTSEQFF.

Remarks on this clonotype: One end of the junction does not line up with germline, which may come from a read error. This chain links TRBV7-8 with TRBJ2-2; 9 bases map to TRBD1. The CDR3 loop spans 15 amino acids. From germline, CDR1 is SGHVS and CDR2 FQNEAQ. The CDR3 region is CASSPRDRVTGELLF. CDR3 nucleotides: TGTGCCAGCAGCCCCCGGGACAGGGTAACCGGGGAGCTGTTGTTT.

The chain uses TRBV11-3 and TRBJ2-7, with D possibly being TRBD1 (5 bases). V lost 6 bases and J lost 3, with 18 bases in between. This CDR3 spans 15 amino acids. Germline V gives CDR1 SGHNT, CDR2 YENEEA. The DNA of the CDR3 is TGTGCCAGCAGTTCTACCGGGTCAGGGCTCTACGAGCAGTACTTC. Translating gives CASSSTGSGLYEQYF.

This clonotype appeared many times. This chain connects TRBV28 to TRBJ2-3; 7 positions agree with TRBD1. Unmatched junction bases numbered 7, after V lost 6 bases and J lost 1 base. CDR3 length: 15 amino acids. The germline V gene has CDR1 MDHEN and CDR2 SYDVKM. The CDR3 sequence is CASSPPGTGTDTQYF. CDR3 sequence (DNA): TGTGCCAGCAGCCCCCCAGGGACAGGCACAGATACGCAGTATTTT.

This clonotype has only a few counts. V usage is TRBV20-1 and J usage is TRBJ1-5, with D tentatively TRBD1 (5 bases). The CDR3 totals 13 residues. V was trimmed by 3 bases and J by 5 bases, leaving 11 bases between them. In germline, CDR1 is DFQATT, CDR2 SNEGSKA (reference sequence). The CDR3 sequence is CSASGQGDQPQHF. CDR3 nucleotides: TGCAGTGCTAGTGGCCAGGGAGATCAGCCCCAGCATTTT.

Worth noting for this clonotype: No conserved phenylalanine or tryptophan ends this CDR3, so it is likely a read error. V gene TRBV2 combines with J gene TRBJ1-5; D ambiguous. V was pared by 4 bases and J by 1 base, with 11 bases between. Germline CDR1 SNHLY, CDR2 FYNNEI. The CDR3 consists of 15 residues. The CDR3 DNA sequence: TGTGCCAGCAGTGTATCAGAGGGAAGCAATCAGCCCCAGCATTTA. As protein: CASSVSEGSNQPQHL.

The chain couples TRBV6-5 to TRBJ1-2; D is unresolved. V was clipped by 5 bases and J by 4 bases, with 8 bases between them. The CDR3 consists of 12 residues. Germline V gene lookup returns CDR1 MNHEY and CDR2 SVGAGI. CDR3 protein: CASSGGSYGYTF. The CDR3 bases are TGTGCCAGCAGTGGCGGAAGCTATGGCTACACCTTC.